The following is a T cell receptor beta chain sequence with its context. This sample is drawn from a study of control samples from healthy donors and cancer patients. Between the trimmed V and J ends, which lost 2 bases and 3 bases, there was a span of 7 bases. The CDR3 covers 12 residues. CDR1 is SQVTM and CDR2 is ANQGSEA in the germline V gene. The table came from immunoSEQ multiplex PCR; TCRdb's copy has only in-frame clones and leaves some out. This sample yields fewer than 150,000 clones, of which about 93% are seen a single time; 2% to 2.5% belongs to the top ten. This TCR derives from a man younger than 35 in good health. V gene TRBV29-1 combines with J gene TRBJ1-2; no clear D gene. Material for sequencing was blood. The CDR3 sequence is CSVESRDYGYTF. CDR3 in DNA: TGCAGCGTTGAAAGTAGAGACTATGGCTACACCTTC.